Below are 25 T cell receptor beta chains sequenced from a single sample in a study of T cell responses to AZD1222 COVID-19 vaccine. Libraries were prepared by immunoSEQ multiplex PCR; TCRdb keeps only in-frame clonotypes and omits some of them. The sample shows 100,000 to 120,000 clones, around 89% of them seen only once. Sequences were derived from peripheral blood, sampled on day 0 of AZD1222 vaccination. The receptors here all came from an adult in good health.

The chain employs TRBV11-2 and TRBJ1-5, with D perhaps TRBD1 (5 bases). V was trimmed by 1 base and J by 4 bases, leaving 11 bases between them. The germline CDR1 and CDR2 sequences are SGHAT and FQNNGV. The CDR3 has 15 amino acids. The CDR3 coding sequence is TGTGCCAGCAGCTTAGTCCCAGGGTCTAATCAGCCCCAGCATTTT. Its protein is CASSLVPGSNQPQHF.

V is TRBV19 and J is TRBJ1-5; TRBD1 might be the D (6 bases). Per germline, CDR1 LNHDA and CDR2 SQIVND (reference sequence). V lost 10 bases to trimming and J lost 2 bases, with 18 bases between them. The CDR3 consists of 15 residues. The CDR3 DNA reads as TGTGCCACCGGGGCAGGGGAGAGGGGCAATCAGCCCCAGCATTTT. It specifies CATGAGERGNQPQHF.

The chain combines TRBV5-1 with TRBJ1-2; D gene ambiguous. This CDR3 spans 11 amino acids. Trimming pared 6 bases from V and 8 bases from J, leaving 11 bases between. Germline lookup yields CDR1 SGHRS and CDR2 YFSETQ. This CDR3 reads CASKETLGYTF. CDR3 bases: TGCGCCAGCAAGGAGACATTAGGCTACACCTTC.

This clone was found a few times. The chain is built from TRBV7-7 and TRBJ2-5; the D is unclear. This CDR3 is 15 amino acids long. Between the trimmed V and J ends, which lost 1 base and 2 bases, there was a span of 11 bases. Per the germline V gene, CDR1 is SSHAT and CDR2 is FNYEAQ (reference sequence). Written as DNA, the CDR3 is TGTGCCAGCAGCTTAGTAGATAGTCCACAAGAGACCCAGTACTTC. It encodes CASSLVDSPQETQYF.

This chain links TRBV7-9 with TRBJ2-5; 7 nucleotides line up with TRBD1. The CDR3 has 18 residues. V lost 5 bases and J lost 0; bases outside the gene matches: 15. Germline loops: CDR1 SEHNR, CDR2 FQNEAQ (reference sequence). The CDR3 is CASSLDPMTGRYQETQYF. Written as DNA, the CDR3 is TGTGCCAGCAGCCTAGACCCGATGACAGGGCGGTACCAAGAGACCCAGTACTTC.

The gene calls are TRBV7-6 and TRBJ2-1, with D perhaps matching TRBD2 (7 bases). The CDR3 has 15 residues. The V gene's germline CDR1 is SGHVS and CDR2 FNYEAQ. The V and J ends lost 5 bases and 7 bases respectively, with 18 bases between them. CDR3 sequence reads: CASSAPSGTGNEQFF. In DNA, the CDR3 is TGTGCCAGCAGCGCACCTAGCGGAACAGGGAATGAGCAGTTCTTC.

The CDR3 sequence: CASSPPSVSKETQYF. In DNA, the CDR3 is TGTGCCAGCTCACCACCGTCAGTCAGCAAAGAGACCCAGTACTTC. The chain recombines TRBV18 with TRBJ2-5; D is unresolved. The CDR3 spans 15 residues. Per germline, CDR1 KGHSH and CDR2 LQKENI. The V end was cut by 0 bases, the J end by 3 bases, with 11 bases between.

The V and J genes are TRBV19 and TRBJ1-2; perhaps TRBD1 as D (5 bases). V was cut by 3 bases and J by 8 bases, with 13 bases left in between. CDR1 and CDR2 (germline): LNHDA, SQIVND (reference sequence). This CDR3 has 13 amino acids. CDR3 residues: CASSMGQIIGYTF. In nucleotides, the CDR3 is TGTGCCAGTAGTATGGGGCAGATCATCGGCTACACCTTC.

V is TRBV24-1 and J is TRBJ1-4, with D possibly being TRBD1 (5 bases). Germline V gene lookup returns CDR1 KGHDR and CDR2 SFDVKD. CDR3 length: 17 residues. V lost 5 bases, J lost 0 bases, and 15 bases lay in between. CDR3 in amino acids: CATSVTGTTATNEKLFF. In nucleotides, the CDR3 is TGTGCCACCAGTGTCACCGGGACCACCGCAACTAATGAAAAACTGTTTTTT.

The chain has TRBV6-1 and TRBJ1-1, with 7 bases lining up with TRBD1. V shed 3 bases, J shed 5 bases, and the junction held 6 bases outside the gene matches. CDR3 length equals 14 residues. Germline V gives CDR1 MNHNS, CDR2 SASEGT. The CDR3 here is CASSDPGQWTEAFF. In nucleotides, the CDR3 is TGTGCCAGCAGTGATCCGGGACAGTGGACTGAAGCTTTCTTT.

This clone has just a few counts. The V call is TRBV18, the J call TRBJ1-1; TRBD1 aligns across 7 bases. The ends lost 3 bases at V and 4 bases at J; junction bases unmatched: 5. The CDR3 is 14 residues long. CDR1 is KGHSH and CDR2 is LQKENI in the germline V gene. CDR3 protein: CASSPTQGGTEAFF. The CDR3 bases are TGTGCCAGCTCACCTACCCAGGGGGGCACTGAAGCTTTCTTT.

This chain connects TRBV5-1 to TRBJ2-7; TRBD2 matches at 8 bases. CDR3 size: 16 residues. From germline, CDR1 is SGHRS and CDR2 YFSETQ. J lost 3 bases, V lost 3 bases, and 11 bases had no gene match. In DNA, the CDR3 is TGCGCCAGCAGCTGGGGGGAGCGGGAGTCGGGCTACGAGCAGTACTTC. Its protein is CASSWGERESGYEQYF. Drawing the rest from reference TRBV5-1 and TRBJ2-7, the complete variable domain is KAGVTQTPRYLIKTRGQQVTLSCSPISGHRSVSWYQQTPGQGLQFLFEYFSETQRNKGNFPGRFSGRQFSNSRSEMNVSTLELGDSALYLCASSWGERESGYEQYFGPGTRLTVT.

The sample holds one count of this clone. Here the CDR3 reads CASSSPTEAFF. DNA for the CDR3: TGTGCCAGCAGTAGCCCCACTGAAGCTTTCTTT. V usage is TRBV6-5 and J usage is TRBJ1-1; D not certain. V was shortened by 5 bases and J by 4 bases, with 5 bases between the two germline ends. Germline CDR1 and CDR2: MNHEY and SVGAGI. The CDR3 consists of 11 residues.

The chain combines TRBV4-1 with TRBJ1-5; D is unresolved. Looked up from germline, CDR1 is MGHRA and CDR2 is YSYEKL. V dropped 5 bases and J dropped 3 bases, with 11 bases sitting between them. This CDR3 spans 14 amino acids. The CDR3 coding sequence is TGCGCCAGCAGCATGAGACACCTCAATCAGCCCCAGCATTTT. As protein: CASSMRHLNQPQHF.

The rearrangement links TRBV5-8 to TRBJ1-1, with 7 positions matching TRBD1. Germline assignment: CDR1 SGHTS and CDR2 YDEGEE. J gave up 0 bases and V 4 bases, and 3 bases lay outside the gene matches. The CDR3 covers 14 residues. The CDR3 here is CASSTGQMNTEAFF. The CDR3 nucleotides read TGTGCCAGCAGCACGGGACAGATGAACACTGAAGCTTTCTTT. Looking up the rest from reference TRBV5-8 and TRBJ1-1 gives the full variable domain: EAGVTQSPTHLIKTRGQQATLRCSPISGHTSVYWYQQALGLGLQFLLWYDEGEERNRGNFPPRFSGRQFPNYSSELNVNALELEDSALYLCASSTGQMNTEAFFGQGTRLTVV.

The CDR3 reads CASSQLTANQPQHF. DNA of the CDR3: TGCGCCAGCAGCCAATTAACAGCCAATCAGCCCCAGCATTTT. The V and J genes are TRBV4-1 and TRBJ1-5; D uncertain. The CDR3 sequence is 14 residues long. V shed 2 bases and J shed 3 bases, with 8 bases lying between them. In germline, CDR1 is MGHRA, CDR2 YSYEKL.

The V call is TRBV5-1, the J call TRBJ2-5; 7 positions agree with TRBD1. Trimming at V came to 4 bases and at J to 5 bases, leaving 11 bases not matched to a gene. Per germline, CDR1 SGHRS and CDR2 YFSETQ. The CDR3 covers 15 residues. Here the CDR3 reads CASSHLGQALETQYF. The CDR3 nucleotides are TGCGCCAGCAGCCACCTCGGACAGGCCCTGGAGACCCAGTACTTC.

This sequence joins TRBV19 and TRBJ1-1; 7 nucleotides agree with TRBD1. The CDR3 length is 14 residues. The germline gives CDR1 LNHDA, CDR2 SQIVND (reference sequence). V shed 4 bases, J shed 1 base, and the junction held 3 bases outside the gene matches. In DNA, the CDR3 is TGTGCCAGTAGTAGACAGGGTGAGAACACTGAAGCTTTCTTT. Translating it yields CASSRQGENTEAFF.

With regard to this clone: Additional DNA sequences in this sample encode the identical CDR3. This chain connects TRBV19 to TRBJ1-5, with 9 bases that match TRBD1. The CDR3 is made up of 14 amino acids. With 7 bases clipped from V and 5 bases from J, the junction kept 6 bases outside the gene matches. Looked up from germline, CDR1 is LNHDA and CDR2 is SQIVND (reference sequence). Here the CDR3 DNA reads TGTGCCAGTATTTACCGACAGGGGGATCAGCCCCAGCATTTT. The encoded protein is CASIYRQGDQPQHF.

J is TRBJ2-5 and V is TRBV11-3; D is perhaps TRBD2 (5 bases). The V and J ends lost 5 bases and 2 bases respectively, with 9 bases between them. This CDR3 has 13 amino acids. Germline CDR1 is SGHNT and CDR2 is YENEEA. The CDR3 sequence: CASSPREQETQYF. As DNA, the CDR3 is TGTGCCAGCAGCCCCCGGGAACAAGAGACCCAGTACTTC.

DNA of the CDR3: TGTGCCAGCAGGAGCGGGGGCGCTGACTATGGCTACACCTTC. Its translation is CASRSGGADYGYTF. The V call is TRBV27, the J call TRBJ1-2, with D perhaps matching TRBD1 (6 bases). The V and J ends lost 6 bases and 3 bases respectively, with 14 bases between them. Germline-derived CDR1 and CDR2 are MNHEY and SMNVEV (reference sequence). This CDR3 is built from 14 residues.

The J gene is TRBJ1-2, the V gene TRBV5-8; D is unresolved. The CDR3 has 13 amino acids. V was trimmed by 1 base and J by 8 bases, leaving 12 bases between them. Germline loops: CDR1 SGHTS, CDR2 YDEGEE. CDR3 nucleotide sequence: TGTGCCAGCAGCTTGTATGGCAAGAGGGGCTACACCTTC. Translating it yields CASSLYGKRGYTF.

In its sample, this clone was seen once. This chain connects TRBV9 to TRBJ2-3; 8 bases are shared with TRBD1. Germline V gene lookup returns CDR1 SGDLS and CDR2 YYNGEE. CDR3 length equals 18 residues. The V gene end was trimmed by 0 bases and the J gene end by 4 bases; junction bases not matched to a gene: 13. The CDR3: CASSVVRGTGNTADTQYF. DNA for the CDR3: TGTGCCAGCAGCGTAGTAAGGGGGACAGGCAACACGGCAGATACGCAGTATTTT. The variable domain in full, with the rest retrieved from reference TRBV9 and TRBJ2-3, is DSGVTQTPKHLITATGQRVTLRCSPRSGDLSVYWYQQSLDQGLQFLIQYYNGEERAKGNILERFSAQQFPDLHSELNLSSLELGDSALYFCASSVVRGTGNTADTQYFGPGTRLTVL.

The CDR3 protein is CASTPGTLNSPLHF. The CDR3 DNA is TGTGCTAGCACCCCAGGGACCCTTAATTCACCCCTCCACTTT. This chain links TRBV12-5 with TRBJ1-6, with D possibly TRBD1 on 5 matching bases. In germline, CDR1 is LGHNT, CDR2 FRNRAP. This CDR3 has 14 amino acids. V lost 9 bases and J lost 6, with 15 bases in between.

Here the CDR3 reads CASSHRNYGYTF. In nucleotides, the CDR3 is TGTGCCAGCAGCCACCGGAACTATGGCTACACCTTC. The rearrangement uses TRBV11-2 and TRBJ1-2; D not certain. CDR3 length: 12 residues. Germline V gene sequence: CDR1 SGHAT, CDR2 FQNNGV. Deletions cut 5 bases from V and 2 bases from J, with 6 bases between.